This section outlines one T cell receptor beta chain sequence together with its context. Cohort assignment relied on participant-reported clinical history. The sample is drawn from a study of blood T cell repertoires in COVID-19. Study-level background: From the United States, Italy and Spain came samples of acute and convalescent COVID-19.

The CDR3 consists of 17 residues. V shed 2 bases and J shed 0 bases, with 17 bases lying between them. Germline V CDR1 and CDR2: MDHEN, SYDVKM. The assay was immunoSEQ multiplex PCR, and TCRdb's table has in-frame clones only and misses some. Of 150,000 to 200,000 clones in the sample, roughly 89% are singletons; the top ten hold about 2.2%. The chain combines TRBV28 with TRBJ2-7; tentative D call: TRBD2 (5 bases). This receptor was obtained from a woman aged 40 to 50 with acute COVID-19. Sequencing input: PBMCs or T cells enriched from blood (not recorded which). CDR3 region: CASSLNSASWSSYEQYF. The CDR3 DNA sequence: TGTGCCAGCAGTTTAAATTCTGCTAGCTGGAGCTCCTACGAGCAGTACTTC.